Detailed here is one T cell receptor beta chain. As handled by the study authors: Amplification from reference gene primers served as the basis for estimated nucleated cell counts. The data were produced by immunoSEQ multiplex PCR, yet TCRdb's version contains in-frame clones alone and is incomplete. V, J and clone size are those of that table, while D and trimming were read from the DNA. This table has 250,000 to 300,000 clones, 90% to 95% appearing once. The Seattle patients joined while their infection was active and were tracked longitudinally afterward. The data stem from a study of blood T cell repertoires in COVID-19. About the study: COVID-19 samples collected from the United States, Italy and Spain covered acute and convalescent phases.

Germline CDR1 KGHSH, CDR2 LQKENI. The V end was cut by 2 bases, the J end by 4 bases, with 8 bases between. The length of the CDR3 is 13 residues. This sequence joins TRBV18 and TRBJ1-2, with D unresolved. The sequence derives from a woman in her 30s with COVID-19, enrolled during active disease. Sequencing used peripheral blood. The CDR3 DNA reads TGTGCCAGCTCACCATCGGGTCCCTATGGCTACACCTTC. As protein: CASSPSGPYGYTF.